Reported below is one T cell receptor (beta chain). What it binds is unknown. This sample stems from a study of CD8+CD57+ T cells in acquired aplastic anemia. General study findings and limits: Between patients and controls, around 30 CD8+ CDR3 sequences were found in common.

The authors sequenced patients whose flow cytometry had shown CD8+CD57+ cell expansion. Every one of the patients had aplastic anemia (severe, acquired). The blood sampling took place in patients who had so far received no therapy. Genomic DNA, the template, was used for profiling of the TCR beta VDJ and CDR3. MiXCR, applied by TCRdb to the reads, yields one record per CDR3 protein. This sample has under 500,000 distinct CDR3 sequences; around 33% occur once, and the top ten carry nearly 0.85%. CDR3 size: 14 residues. Trimming cost V 3 bases and J 4 bases, with 11 bases left between them. Germline values: CDR1 SGDLS, CDR2 YYNGEE.

Sequencing was done on a sample of sorted CD4+, CD8+, or CD8+CD57+ T cells (not recorded which) from PBMCs. This clonotype was obtained from a human donor with aplastic anemia. This sequence joins TRBV9 and TRBJ1-5; D is ambiguous. The CDR3 region has the DNA TGTGCCAGCAGCGCTCATTCTGGGAATCAGCCCCAGCATTTT. The encoded protein is CASSAHSGNQPQHF.